A selection of T cell receptor beta chains follows, all from one sample in a study of T cells in localized non-small cell lung cancer. The repertoire was sequenced with immunoSEQ multiplex PCR; TCRdb's copy has only in-frame clones and lacks some. The sample yields almost 65,000 clones, 75% to 90% seen once. This sample comprised peripheral blood, obtained before any cancer treatment. These receptors were collected from a woman aged 35-75 years with stage I lung adenocarcinoma. The CDR3 runs from the conserved cysteine through the conserved F or W. A D gene is named only where the DNA matches it firmly. Clone size is not always given. Where it is, it says once, few, many or a class for expanded clones.

NA,TRBJ1-1,TRBV11-2,NA,CASRPGGGPRMNTEAFF,TGTGCCAGCAGGCCCGGAGGGGGTCCCCGAATGAACACTGAAGCTTTCTTT
TRBD1,TRBJ2-7,TRBV18,NA,CASSRGDRGGEQYF,TGTGCCAGCTCACGCGGGGACAGGGGGGGAGAGCAGTACTTC
NA,TRBJ2-7,TRBV5-1,NA,CASSSGPYEQYF,TGCGCCAGCAGCTCGGGCCCCTACGAGCAGTACTTC
NA,TRBJ1-1,TRBV14,NA,CASSPRSGYTEAFF,TGTGCCAGCAGCCCCCGTTCGGGTTACACTGAAGCTTTCTTT
NA,TRBJ2-5,TRBV7-9,NA,CASSDILGGVETQYF,TGTGCCAGCAGCGACATACTAGGGGGGGTAGAGACCCAGTACTTC
TRBD1,TRBJ2-5,TRBV29-1,NA,CSELGGQIQETQYF,TGCAGCGAATTAGGGGGCCAAATCCAAGAGACCCAGTACTTC
NA,TRBJ1-1,TRBV19,NA,CASMVETSDTEAFF,TGTGCCAGTATGGTCGAGACAAGCGACACTGAAGCTTTCTTT
NA,TRBJ2-5,TRBV11-2,NA,CASSRGVDPTQYF,TGTGCCAGCAGTCGCGGGGTGGATCCGACCCAGTACTTC
TRBD1,TRBJ2-5,TRBV19,NA,CASSYDRGAETQYF,TGTGCCAGTAGTTATGACAGGGGAGCAGAGACCCAGTACTTC
NA,TRBJ2-7,TRBV27,NA,CASSPFGIKEQYF,TGTGCCAGCTCCCCTTTTGGGATAAAGGAGCAGTACTTC
NA,TRBJ2-2,TRBV25-1,NA,CASSIARGGTGELFF,TGTGCCAGCAGTATCGCGAGGGGGGGGACCGGGGAGCTGTTTTTT
TRBD2,TRBJ2-3,TRBV2,NA,CASGRGGTDTQYF,TGTGCCAGCGGCCGGGGGGGCACAGATACGCAGTATTTT
TRBD2,TRBJ2-1,TRBV9,NA,CASSVASGPYNEQFF,TGTGCCAGCAGCGTGGCTAGCGGACCCTACAATGAGCAGTTCTTC
NA,TRBJ1-5,TRBV6-1,NA,CASSEGDSNQPQHF,TGTGCCAGCAGTGAAGGTGATAGCAATCAGCCCCAGCATTTT
TRBD2,TRBJ2-5,TRBV10-3,NA,CAISTGGGTQETQYF,TGTGCCATCAGTACCGGCGGGGGGACTCAAGAGACCCAGTACTTC
NA,TRBJ2-3,TRBV29-1,NA,CSAGSRLTQYF,TGCAGCGCTGGGTCGAGGCTTACGCAGTATTTT
NA,TRBJ1-2,TRBV6-1,NA,CASSEARRTGYGYTF,TGTGCCAGCAGTGAAGCGCGTAGGACGGGCTATGGCTACACCTTC
TRBD2,TRBJ2-7,TRBV28,NA,CASNRLAGGGEQYF,TGTGCCAGCAACCGACTAGCGGGAGGCGGCGAGCAGTACTTC
TRBD1,TRBJ2-2,TRBV27,NA,CASTWTGGTGELFF,TGTGCCAGCACGTGGACAGGGGGCACCGGGGAGCTGTTTTTT
NA,TRBJ2-7,TRBV5-5,NA,CASSLGGGPYYEQYF,TGTGCCAGCAGCTTGGGCGGGGGCCCATACTACGAGCAGTACTTC
NA,TRBJ1-2,TRBV19,few,CASSSDRDYGYTF,TGTGCCAGTAGTAGTGACAGAGACTATGGCTACACCTTC